One and the same sample provided the 4 T cell receptor beta chains below, sequenced in a study of T-cell memory formation after mild COVID-19 (dated by TCRdb to 2020 to 2022). Libraries were made using 5' RACE. The run used an Illumina NovaSeq 6000. TCRdb reanalyzed the raw reads on its own, using fastp at Q25 for trimming and MiXCR for clone calling, and kept in-frame beta chains. All rows with the same CDR3 protein become a single entry with the most common DNA and genes. Across this sample there are over 350,000 distinct CDR3 sequences, with about 16% seen only once. The top ten clones comprise roughly a fifth of the sample. Material for sequencing was PBMCs or a T cell subset sorted from them (not recorded which). The receptor set was obtained from a man younger than 35 who had mild COVID-19 (a few samples of this study predate the infection). The sample titles of this study are shuffled in the database, so cell type and time point are left out; the donor was told from shared clones.

DNA of the CDR3: TGTGCCAGCAGACCCAGGGTCGTGGATAGCTATGGCTACACCTTC. Translation: CASRPRVVDSYGYTF. This chain links TRBV27 with TRBJ1-2, with D maybe TRBD1 (5 bases). CDR3 length: 15 residues. The germline CDR1 and CDR2 sequences are MNHEY and SMNVEV (reference sequence). Between the trimmed V and J ends, which lost 6 bases and 4 bases, there was a span of 18 bases.

This clonotype was counted a few times. The genes are TRBV25-1 and TRBJ1-1; D not resolved. Trimming shortened V by 4 bases and J by 1 base, and 7 bases separated the two germline ends. The length of the CDR3 is 13 residues. From germline, CDR1 is MGHDK and CDR2 SYGVNS. The CDR3 DNA sequence: TGTGCCAGCAGTGGAGCAAGGAACACTGAAGCTTTCTTT. Its protein is CASSGARNTEAFF. The variable domain in full, completed from reference TRBV25-1 and TRBJ1-1, reads EADIYQTPRYLVIGTGKKITLECSQTMGHDKMYWYQQDPGMELHLIHYSYGVNSTEKGDLSSESTVSRIRTEHFPLTLESARPSHTSQYLCASSGARNTEAFFGQGTRLTVV.

This clonotype was counted only a few times. CDR3 DNA sequence: TGCAGTGCTAGGATGAGACTCCCCGTCTCCTACAATGAGCAGTTCTTC. This sequence encodes CSARMRLPVSYNEQFF. The gene calls are TRBV20-1 and TRBJ2-1; D remains ambiguous. V lost 3 bases to trimming and J lost 0 bases, with 15 bases between them. In germline, CDR1 is DFQATT, CDR2 SNEGSKA (reference sequence). CDR3 length: 16 residues.

V usage is TRBV18 and J usage is TRBJ1-5; a weak D match, TRBD1 (6 bases). Germline assignment: CDR1 KGHSH and CDR2 LQKENI. The length of the CDR3 is 15 residues. The germline V and J ends were trimmed by 2 bases and 9 bases, with 17 bases remaining between them. The DNA for the CDR3 is TGTGCCAGCTCACCAGGAACAGGGTTCCCCTGGCCCCAGCATTTT. This codes for CASSPGTGFPWPQHF.